Listed here are 32 T cell receptor beta chains from one sample, sequenced in a study of blood T cell repertoires in COVID-19. Generated by immunoSEQ multiplex PCR, the TCRdb table keeps only in-frame clones and is missing some. The table includes 340,000 or so clones, around 86% detected once. The sequenced sample was peripheral blood. All receptors derive from a man aged 50-60 years with active or convalescent COVID-19.

The genes are TRBV29-1 and TRBJ1-2, with TRBD1 matching 10 bases. The CDR3 totals 13 residues. The trim removed 3 bases at V and 4 bases at J, leaving 2 bases unmatched. Germline CDR1 SQVTM, CDR2 ANQGSEA. The CDR3 DNA follows: TGCAGCGTTGAGGACAGGGGGTTCTATGGCTACACCTTC. Translation: CSVEDRGFYGYTF. Variable domain in full (rest from reference TRBV29-1 and TRBJ1-2): SAVISQKPSRDICQRGTSLTIQCQVDSQVTMMFWYRQQPGQSLTLIATANQGSEATYESGFVIDKFPISRPNLTFSTLTVSNMSPEDSSIYLCSVEDRGFYGYTFGSGTRLTVV.

This rearrangement joins TRBV7-8 to TRBJ2-7; perhaps TRBD2 as D (5 bases). Germline loops: CDR1 SGHVS, CDR2 FQNEAQ. The length of the CDR3 is 16 residues. The germline V and J ends were trimmed by 0 bases and 4 bases, with 16 bases remaining between them. The CDR3 nucleotides read TGTGCCAGCAGCTTAGCGATCGGCAGGACTGAATACGAGCAGTACTTC. It yields the protein CASSLAIGRTEYEQYF.

This clone was observed a single time. The chain has TRBV9 and TRBJ2-5, with D unresolved. The CDR3 has 13 residues. V lost 0 bases, J lost 2 bases, and 5 bases lay in between. The V gene's germline CDR1 is SGDLS and CDR2 YYNGEE. The CDR3 is CASSVAQQETQYF. CDR3 coding DNA: TGTGCCAGCAGCGTAGCGCAGCAAGAGACCCAGTACTTC.

This clone was found a few times. For the CDR3, the DNA is TGTGCCACCAGTGACCGGCGGCAGGGTGGCTCCTACAATGAGCAGTTCTTC. Translating gives CATSDRRQGGSYNEQFF. The chain uses TRBV24-1 and TRBJ2-1; D possibly corresponds to TRBD1 (5 bases). The V and J ends lost 4 bases and 0 bases respectively, with 15 bases between them. The CDR3 consists of 17 residues. The germline CDR1 and CDR2 sequences are KGHDR and SFDVKD.

This rearrangement joins TRBV11-2 to TRBJ1-2, with 7 bases fitting TRBD1. The CDR3 runs 17 residues. The germline gives CDR1 SGHAT, CDR2 FQNNGV. V was pared by 3 bases and J by 5 bases, with 15 bases of the junction left unmatched. This CDR3 is CASSLSQETGVAYGYTF. The CDR3 DNA reads as TGTGCCAGCAGCTTGTCCCAGGAAACAGGGGTGGCGTATGGCTACACCTTC.

This clone has just a few counts. J is TRBJ2-2 and V is TRBV18; D unclear. Per germline, CDR1 KGHSH and CDR2 LQKENI. This CDR3 is built from 15 residues. With 0 bases removed from V and 1 base from J, the gap between germline ends came to 6 bases. DNA of the CDR3: TGTGCCAGCTCACCACCGCCAGGGAACACCGGGGAGCTGTTTTTT. Protein: CASSPPPGNTGELFF.

This clone was seen just once. This chain uses TRBV19 with TRBJ1-5; D ambiguous. The germline V gene encodes CDR1 LNHDA and CDR2 SQIVND (reference sequence). Trimming left V 10 bases short and J 1 base short, with 23 bases between. The CDR3 is 17 amino acids. The CDR3 spells CATKTLGVEGSNQPQHF. As DNA, the CDR3 is TGTGCCACCAAAACCCTCGGGGTTGAGGGAAGCAATCAGCCCCAGCATTTT.

This chain joins TRBV6-6 and TRBJ2-7, with TRBD2 matching over 8 bases. The CDR3 loop spans 14 amino acids. The V segment lost 5 bases and the J segment 2 bases; nucleotides outside the gene matches: 5. Per germline, CDR1 MNHNY and CDR2 SVGAGI (reference sequence). The CDR3 spells CASSIGGDTYEQYF. For the CDR3, the DNA is TGTGCCAGCAGTATCGGGGGGGATACCTACGAGCAGTACTTC.

V and J are TRBV30 and TRBJ1-3; a weak D match, TRBD1 (5 bases). Trimming left V 0 bases short and J 1 base short, with 10 bases between. CDR3 length equals 15 residues. Germline V lookup: CDR1 GTSNPN, CDR2 SVGIG (reference sequence). CDR3 sequence reads: CAWSVKTGSGNTIYF. The CDR3 DNA reads TGTGCCTGGAGTGTAAAAACAGGTTCTGGAAACACCATATATTTT.

The chain carries TRBV28 and TRBJ2-2, with a weak D call TRBD1 (6 bases). The CDR3 spans 19 residues. Per the germline V gene, CDR1 is MDHEN and CDR2 is SYDVKM. The V and J ends lost 3 bases and 0 bases respectively, with 20 bases between them. The CDR3, as DNA: TGTGCCAGCAGTTTTCTCTATGCTCGGGACATATCGAACACCGGGGAGCTGTTTTTT. Translation gives CASSFLYARDISNTGELFF.

The chain uses TRBV4-2 and TRBJ2-6, with D possibly TRBD1 on 7 matching bases. CDR1 LGHNA and CDR2 YNFKEQ come from the germline V gene. The germline V and J ends were trimmed by 1 base and 0 bases, with 16 bases remaining between them. The CDR3 runs to 19 residues. The CDR3 region has the DNA TGTGCCAGCAGCCAAGGGGCAGGGGGGTTCTACTCTGGGGCCAACGTCCTGACTTTC. Amino acid sequence: CASSQGAGGFYSGANVLTF.

CDR3 sequence (DNA): TGTGCCATCACATCACAGGGGAGCTATGGCTACACCTTC. The encoded protein is CAITSQGSYGYTF. The rearrangement links TRBV10-3 to TRBJ1-2; 7 nucleotides line up with TRBD1. CDR1 ENHRY and CDR2 SYGVKD come from the germline V gene. Losses at the gene ends were 7 bases for V and 4 bases for J; bases not matched to a gene: 6. This CDR3 spans 13 amino acids.

The chain is built from TRBV30 and TRBJ2-7; 7 bases are a match to TRBD1. Germline V lookup: CDR1 GTSNPN, CDR2 SVGIG (reference sequence). Trimming at V came to 1 base and at J to 5 bases, leaving 2 bases not matched to a gene. This CDR3 is built from 12 residues. CDR3 residues: CAWSATGHEQYF. The CDR3 DNA follows: TGTGCCTGGAGTGCGACAGGGCACGAGCAGTACTTC.

The chain employs TRBV19 and TRBJ1-1; 10 nucleotides match TRBD1. V lost 6 bases and J lost 0; bases outside the gene matches: 4. Germline CDR1 and CDR2: LNHDA and SQIVND (reference sequence). The CDR3 is made up of 15 amino acids. The CDR3, as DNA: TGTGCCAGTAGGGGACAGGGGCGCATGAACACTGAAGCTTTCTTT. As protein: CASRGQGRMNTEAFF. Complete variable domain (other parts from reference TRBV19 and TRBJ1-1): DGGITQSPKYLFRKEGQNVTLSCEQNLNHDAMYWYRQDPGQGLRLIYYSQIVNDFQKGDIAEGYSVSREKKESFPLTVTSAQKNPTAFYLCASRGQGRMNTEAFFGQGTRLTVV.

This chain links TRBV28 with TRBJ2-7; tentatively, D is TRBD2 (5 bases). CDR3 length equals 13 residues. V was cut by 7 bases and J by 1 base, with 11 bases left in between. From germline, CDR1 is MDHEN and CDR2 SYDVKM. The CDR3 sequence is CASMNGMSYEQYF. In DNA, the CDR3 is TGTGCCAGCATGAACGGGATGTCCTACGAGCAGTACTTC.

V and J are TRBV9 and TRBJ2-1; D possibly corresponds to TRBD2 (6 bases). CDR3 length: 16 residues. V was clipped by 4 bases and J by 3 bases, with 17 bases between them. Germline V gives CDR1 SGDLS, CDR2 YYNGEE. For the CDR3, the DNA is TGTGCCAGCAGCCCCAACTCGCGGGGTTACTACAATGAGCAGTTCTTC. Its translation: CASSPNSRGYYNEQFF.

This clone showed up just a few times. This chain uses TRBV2 with TRBJ1-4, with D possibly being TRBD1 (5 bases). V was pared by 5 bases and J by 7 bases, with 17 bases between. CDR3 length equals 15 residues. Germline values: CDR1 SNHLY, CDR2 FYNNEI. The CDR3 region is CASSLAGNRVEKLFF. CDR3 nucleotides: TGTGCCAGCAGTTTGGCAGGGAATCGAGTTGAAAAACTGTTTTTT.

The chain employs TRBV5-6 and TRBJ2-5; 10 bases match TRBD2. Germline V gene lookup returns CDR1 SGHDT and CDR2 YYEEEE. This CDR3 is built from 14 residues. Trimming removed 3 bases from V and 4 bases from J; junction bases left unmatched: 3. The DNA for the CDR3 is TGTGCCAGCAGCTCTAGCGGGGGATTAGAGACCCAGTACTTC. Translating it yields CASSSSGGLETQYF.

The CDR3 sequence: CASSLSGETQYF. CDR3 coding DNA: TGTGCCAGCAGCTTAAGCGGGGAGACCCAGTACTTC. This chain uses TRBV7-2 with TRBJ2-5; D possibly corresponds to TRBD2 (6 bases). The CDR3 has 12 residues. Germline V gene data show CDR1 as SGHTA and CDR2 as FQGNSA. V was clipped by 2 bases and J by 5 bases, with 6 bases between them.

This clone was recorded a few times. The rearrangement links TRBV9 to TRBJ1-3; no reliable D call. The CDR3 has 12 amino acids. CDR1 is SGDLS and CDR2 is YYNGEE in the germline V gene. V was pared by 0 bases and J by 9 bases, with 7 bases between. This chain's CDR3 is CASSVEGGTIYF. The CDR3 DNA is TGTGCCAGCAGCGTAGAGGGAGGCACCATATATTTT.

CDR3 in DNA: TGCGCCAGCAGCTCCGGGACAGGGGACACTGAAGCTTTCTTT. Translated: CASSSGTGDTEAFF. V and J are TRBV5-1 and TRBJ1-1; TRBD1 aligns across 10 bases. This CDR3 region has 14 residues. Germline loops: CDR1 SGHRS, CDR2 YFSETQ. The trim removed 3 bases at V and 3 bases at J, leaving 2 bases unmatched.

V usage is TRBV5-1 and J usage is TRBJ1-1; TRBD1 agrees at 10 bases. The CDR3 spans 15 residues. V gave up 0 bases and J gave up 10 bases; unmatched junction bases: 9. In germline, CDR1 is SGHRS, CDR2 YFSETQ. CDR3 sequence: CASSLGDRGYGGAFF. The CDR3, as DNA: TGCGCCAGCAGCTTGGGGGACAGGGGCTATGGAGGAGCTTTCTTT. The variable domain in full, completed from reference TRBV5-1 and TRBJ1-1, reads KAGVTQTPRYLIKTRGQQVTLSCSPISGHRSVSWYQQTPGQGLQFLFEYFSETQRNKGNFPGRFSGRQFSNSRSEMNVSTLELGDSALYLCASSLGDRGYGGAFFGQGTRLTVV.

The rearrangement joins TRBV6-1 to TRBJ2-2; 7 bases align to TRBD2. Germline V gene sequence: CDR1 MNHNS, CDR2 SASEGT. The CDR3 has 13 amino acids. The V gene end was trimmed by 2 bases and the J gene end by 6 bases; junction bases not matched to a gene: 0. The CDR3 nucleotides read TGTGCCAGCAGTGAACGGGGGGCCGGGGAGCTGTTTTTT. Its translation: CASSERGAGELFF.

The chain combines TRBV5-4 with TRBJ2-3; 7 positions match TRBD1. Germline CDR1 SGHNT, CDR2 YYREEE (reference sequence). The J segment lost 0 bases and the V segment lost 0 bases, leaving 4 bases of the junction unmatched. There are 16 residues in the CDR3. The DNA for the CDR3 is TGTGCCAGCAGCTTGGAAGGGGGCTCCAGCACAGATACGCAGTATTTT. Its translation is CASSLEGGSSTDTQYF.

J is TRBJ1-5 and V is TRBV2; no definite D call. The V end was cut by 5 bases, the J end by 8 bases, with 10 bases between. The CDR3 has 12 residues. Germline V gene lookup returns CDR1 SNHLY and CDR2 FYNNEI. The CDR3 coding sequence is TGTGCCAGCAGTCTGGCGGATGAGCCCCAGCATTTT. Translation gives CASSLADEPQHF.

The chain carries TRBV2 and TRBJ2-3, with 8 bases matching TRBD1. Germline CDR1 reads SNHLY; CDR2 reads FYNNEI. V lost 6 bases, J lost 8 bases, and 10 bases stayed unmatched. This CDR3 region has 14 residues. The CDR3 bases are TGTGCCAGCAGCGCCACGGGACAGGCGGTTACGCAGTATTTT. Encoded protein: CASSATGQAVTQYF.

The chain couples TRBV6-5 to TRBJ2-1; D unclear. Trimming left V 6 bases short and J 9 bases short, with 15 bases between. Germline values: CDR1 MNHEY, CDR2 SVGAGI. The CDR3 is made up of 13 amino acids. The CDR3 protein is CASRRNGGTEQFF. CDR3 nucleotides: TGTGCCAGCAGGAGGAACGGTGGAACTGAGCAGTTCTTC.

The chain joins TRBV5-6 to TRBJ1-5, with 11 bases aligning to TRBD1. V lost 0 bases to trimming and J lost 10 bases; unmatched junction nucleotides: 6. Germline CDR1 reads SGHDT; CDR2 reads YYEEEE. The length of the CDR3 is 15 residues. The CDR3 DNA follows: TGTGCCAGCAGCTTGGCCGGGACAGGGGGTCCCCCCCAGCATTTT. It yields the protein CASSLAGTGGPPQHF. Drawing the rest from reference TRBV5-6 and TRBJ1-5, the complete variable domain is DAGVTQSPTHLIKTRGQQVTLRCSPKSGHDTVSWYQQALGQGPQFIFQYYEEEERQRGNFPDRFSGHQFPNYSSELNVNALLLGDSALYLCASSLAGTGGPPQHFGDGTRLSIL.

The J gene is TRBJ2-3, the V gene TRBV5-1, with TRBD2 matching over 9 bases. Trimming removed 0 bases from V and 2 bases from J; junction bases left unmatched: 1. Looked up from germline, CDR1 is SGHRS and CDR2 is YFSETQ. The CDR3 totals 15 residues. The CDR3 DNA follows: TGCGCCAGCAGCTTGGCTAGCGGGGCCACAGATACGCAGTATTTT. This encodes CASSLASGATDTQYF.

The genes are TRBV19 and TRBJ2-5, with a possible D match to TRBD2 (5 bases). The CDR3 has 14 residues. From germline, CDR1 is LNHDA and CDR2 SQIVND (reference sequence). Trimming removed 6 bases at V and 1 base at J, with 12 bases between. The CDR3, as DNA: TGTGCCAGTAGACGTGCGGGTACCCAAGAGACCCAGTACTTC. Amino acid sequence: CASRRAGTQETQYF.

This chain links TRBV2 with TRBJ1-1; 7 bases align to TRBD1. The CDR3 spans 13 residues. V gave up 4 bases and J gave up 5 bases; unmatched junction bases: 4. The V gene's germline CDR1 is SNHLY and CDR2 FYNNEI. CDR3 sequence reads: CASSVGGETEAFF. DNA for the CDR3: TGTGCCAGCAGTGTAGGGGGCGAGACTGAAGCTTTCTTT.

In its sample, this clone was seen once. This sequence joins TRBV7-9 and TRBJ2-1; the D gene is possibly TRBD1 (6 bases). CDR3 size: 17 residues. CDR1 SEHNR and CDR2 FQNEAQ come from the germline V gene (reference sequence). Trimming stripped 5 bases from V and 1 base from J, with 18 bases between. Here the CDR3 reads CASSIYPGTHSYNEQFF. The CDR3 DNA is TGTGCCAGCAGCATATACCCCGGGACACATTCCTACAATGAGCAGTTCTTC. The variable domain in full, with the rest retrieved from reference TRBV7-9 and TRBJ2-1, is DTGVSQNPRHKITKRGQNVTFRCDPISEHNRLYWYRQTLGQGPEFLTYFQNEAQLEKSRLLSDRFSAERPKGSFSTLEIQRTEQGDSAMYLCASSIYPGTHSYNEQFFGPGTRLTVL.